This paragraph reports one TCR beta chain. Its antigen remains unidentified. Nothing much larger sits one base from this clone, and base qualities are not available. The data derive from a study of blood T cell repertoires in COVID-19 (dated by TCRdb to 2020 to 2022). For context, the study as a whole: Samples from collaborators originated in the United States, Italy and Spain and spanned both the acute and convalescent phases of COVID-19. The prospective study material was composed of cDNA or gDNA derived from T cells, B-cell-depleted T cells, or PBMCs. Deeply sampled blood TCRbeta repertoires from subjects exposed to, actively infected with, or recovered from COVID-19 were included in the dataset. The repertoires were released in a freely available public database meant as a resource for research on the immune response to SARS-CoV-2. The samples were drawn from two sources: the first 160 participants of the ongoing ImmuneRACE study, and 1,000 to 1,500 subjects contributed by 6 global collaborators. Nearly every sample came with metadata listing a de-identified subject ID, COVID-19 status, age in years and sex. Where available, HLA class I and class II types were taken from metadata supplied by the sample provider and were not determined by assay-based typing.

TCRbeta CDR3 regions were amplified from genomic DNA using the immunoSEQ Assay, a bias-controlled multiplex PCR. Under the source paper's analysis protocol: Within the assay, amplification of reference gene primers was used to estimate how many nucleated cells each sample contained. To quantify the absolute abundance of each unique TCRbeta CDR3 rearrangement, sequence reads were collapsed and filtered. For each sample, productive Simpson clonality was calculated as the square root of Simpson's diversity index over productive rearrangements. The clones in this table, taken by TCRdb from immuneACCESS, are in-frame only. Not every clone is retained; where verified, under half of the shortfall comes from an unresolved V gene, and the cause of the rest is unknown. The V and J calls and the clone size are those of that table, but D and trimming were determined from the DNA. The sample records 150,000 to 200,000 clones, about 83% of which are singletons. The ten largest clones capture roughly 13% of the sample.

The collaborating institutions used their own protocols to collect whole blood in K2EDTA tubes. Collaborator samples were shipped for TCRbeta analysis as frozen whole blood, isolated PBMCs, or DNA extracted from either sample type. Study-wide conclusions, independent of this receptor: How much clinical and demographic metadata was included differed by source and by participant, and the metadata was provided uncurated.

CDR1 and CDR2 are read off the germline V gene (reference sequence) as LNHDA and SQIVND. Reading from cysteine to phenylalanine, the CDR3 counts 15 amino acids. The DNA shown is the 45-base CDR3, in frame from base 1. V is cut by 11 bases and J by 6 bases, and the space between the germline ends is 20 bases. The receptor comes from a woman aged 80 or over with acute or convalescent COVID-19. The sequence is built from TRBV19 and TRBJ1-6; a tentative D match to TRBD1 spans 6 bases. The material sequenced was peripheral blood. CDR3 reads: CAPRRGGAGNSPLHF. The sequenced DNA: TGTGCCCCCCGACGGGGGGGGGCGGGTAATTCACCCCTCCACTTT. The reference TRBV19 and TRBJ1-6 proteins fill in what lies around the CDR3, so the full variable domain reads DGGITQSPKYLFRKEGQNVTLSCEQNLNHDAMYWYRQDPGQGLRLIYYSQIVNDFQKGDIAEGYSVSREKKESFPLTVTSAQKNPTAFYLCAPRRGGAGNSPLHFGNGTRLTVT.